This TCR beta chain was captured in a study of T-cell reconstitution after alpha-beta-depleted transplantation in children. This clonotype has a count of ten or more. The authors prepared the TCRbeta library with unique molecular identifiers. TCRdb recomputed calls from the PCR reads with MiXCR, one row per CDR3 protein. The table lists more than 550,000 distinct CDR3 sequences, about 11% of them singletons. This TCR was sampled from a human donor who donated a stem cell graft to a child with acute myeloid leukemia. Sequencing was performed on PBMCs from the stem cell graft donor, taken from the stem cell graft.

The chain's CDR3 is CASSLQGFTQYF. The CDR3 nucleotides are TGTGCCAGCAGCTTACAGGGGTTTACGCAGTATTTT. The chain couples TRBV27 to TRBJ2-3; TRBD1 matches 7 bases. V trimming: 6 bases; J trimming: 8 bases; junction bases outside the gene matches: 5. This CDR3 spans 12 amino acids. Germline V CDR1 and CDR2: MNHEY, SMNVEV (reference sequence).